This T cell receptor (beta chain) was profiled in a study of T-cell memory formation after mild COVID-19. CDR3 length equals 15 residues. The germline gives CDR1 SGHTA, CDR2 FQGNSA. V lost 1 base and J 6 bases, leaving 13 bases between the germline ends. This clonotype has more than one count but fewer than ten. The target antigen is unknown. General study findings and limits: Among clones contracting day 15 to 85, CD4/CD8 was balanced, whereas later expanders leaned CD4+. Within pre-infection memory, some responding clones were found, suggesting cross-reactive memory joined.

TCRdb reprocessed the 5' RACE reads via MiXCR and lists one record per CDR3 protein. This table has 290,000 or so distinct CDR3 sequences, roughly 21% appearing once. The genes are TRBV7-2 and TRBJ1-5; possibly TRBD1 for D (5 bases). The TCR comes from a man between 18 and 29 years old who had mild COVID-19 (a few samples of this study predate the infection). Cell type and time point are not known. Material: PBMCs or a T cell subset sorted from them (not recorded which). CDR3 in amino acids: CASSLVGGMGQPQHF. CDR3 DNA sequence: TGTGCCAGCAGCTTAGTTGGGGGGATGGGTCAGCCCCAGCATTTT.